Presented here are 10 T cell receptor beta chains from one specimen sequenced in a study of molecular identifiers for immune sequencing clone quantification. TCRdb re-called the PCR reads with MiXCR, one entry per CDR3 protein. The data hold approximately 100,000 distinct CDR3 sequences, with over 30% observed a single time. Input material: naive CD8+ T cells from blood, with Jurkat cell RNA spiked in. The subset is: FACS-sorted CD8+CD4-CCR7+CD45RA+ naive T cells. The origin of the receptors is a human donor in good health. Some libraries in this study had Jurkat cell RNA spiked in.

This clonotype was detected ten times or more. This chain uses TRBV6-6 with TRBJ2-7, with D possibly TRBD1 on 5 matching bases. The CDR3 loop spans 14 amino acids. Trimming removed 6 bases from V and 5 bases from J, with 17 bases in between. Germline CDR1 MNHNY, CDR2 SVGAGI (reference sequence). The CDR3 nucleotides read TGTGCCAGCAGACAACGGCAGGGTTGGGACGAGCAGTACTTC. It yields the protein CASRQRQGWDEQYF.

This clonotype was observed at least ten times. The J gene is TRBJ2-1, the V gene TRBV7-2; D gene uncertain. Germline V gene data show CDR1 as SGHTA and CDR2 as FQGNSA. The CDR3 totals 15 residues. V gave up 2 bases and J gave up 2 bases, with 10 bases separating them. CDR3 residues: CASSLIRDAYNEQFF. The CDR3 DNA is TGTGCCAGCAGCTTAATCCGAGACGCCTACAATGAGCAGTTCTTC.

The chain is built from TRBV7-2 and TRBJ2-1; 8 bases line up with TRBD2. The closer fit of TRBJ2-7 to the DNA end suggests the J call may be wrong. The CDR3 loop spans 14 amino acids. Looked up from germline, CDR1 is SGHTA and CDR2 is FQGNSA. The CDR3 DNA reads TGTGCCAGCAGCACCCTAGCGGGTTTCAAAGAGCAGTACTTC. Amino acid sequence: CASSTLAGFKEQYF.

This chain uses TRBV6-6 with TRBJ2-7, with D perhaps assigned TRBD1 or TRBD2 (5 bases each). The CDR3 has 14 residues. Germline V gene lookup returns CDR1 MNHNY and CDR2 SVGAGI (reference sequence). Deletions cut 5 bases from V and 2 bases from J, with 13 bases between. In DNA, the CDR3 is TGTGCCAGCAGTCCGGGACCAGCGACCTACGAGCAGTACTTC. Translating gives CASSPGPATYEQYF.

This clonotype was observed at least ten times. The rearrangement uses TRBV20-1 and TRBJ1-2; D unclear. In germline, CDR1 is DFQATT, CDR2 SNEGSKA (reference sequence). The CDR3 runs 16 residues. Between the trimmed V and J ends, which lost 1 base and 5 bases, there was a span of 20 bases. The CDR3 here is CSARAPAEGLWYGYTF. CDR3 in DNA: TGCAGTGCTAGAGCACCAGCCGAGGGCTTGTGGTATGGCTACACCTTC.

This clonotype has more than one count but fewer than ten. This chain joins TRBV19 and TRBJ2-6; no definite D call. The CDR3 extends over 14 amino acids. The V end was cut by 7 bases, the J end by 0 bases, with 7 bases between. Germline V gives CDR1 LNHDA, CDR2 SQIVND (reference sequence). CDR3 protein: CASNFDSGANVLTF. CDR3 DNA sequence: TGTGCCAGTAATTTCGACTCTGGGGCCAACGTCCTGACTTTC.

This clonotype was counted a single time. This sequence joins TRBV4-2 and TRBJ2-3; 7 bases line up with TRBD1. The ends lost 0 bases at V and 2 bases at J; junction bases unmatched: 5. Germline V CDR1 and CDR2: LGHNA, YNFKEQ. This CDR3 spans 16 amino acids. The CDR3 nucleotides read TGTGCCAGCAGCCAAGATGACAGGGACCACACAGATACGCAGTATTTT. It yields the protein CASSQDDRDHTDTQYF.

This clonotype has just a few counts. The chain has TRBV11-2 and TRBJ2-1; 14 bases map to TRBD2. This CDR3 is built from 22 residues. CDR1 is SGHAT, CDR2 FQNNGV, per germline. J gave up 7 bases and V 4 bases, and 24 bases lay outside the gene matches. CDR3 sequence reads: CASSSPFRTSGRPEPFVNEQFF. In DNA form, the CDR3 reads TGTGCCAGCAGCTCTCCGTTTAGGACTAGCGGGAGGCCGGAGCCCTTTGTGAATGAGCAGTTCTTC.

For the CDR3, the DNA is TGTGCCAGCAGCTTAGCGGGACCTCCCGGGGAGCTGTTTTTT. Protein product: CASSLAGPPGELFF. V gene TRBV7-6 combines with J gene TRBJ2-2; D is perhaps TRBD1 or TRBD2 (5 bases each). The CDR3 contains 14 residues. Between the trimmed V and J ends, which lost 0 bases and 6 bases, there was a span of 8 bases. Germline V lookup: CDR1 SGHVS, CDR2 FNYEAQ.

This clonotype was detected ten times or more. The rearrangement links TRBV7-3 to TRBJ2-1; maybe TRBD2 (5 bases). Trimming shortened V by 5 bases and J by 4 bases, and 12 bases separated the two germline ends. This CDR3 is 14 amino acids long. Looked up from germline, CDR1 is SGHTA and CDR2 is FQGTGA. The CDR3 here is CASSVPGTYNEQFF. The CDR3 coding sequence is TGTGCCAGCAGCGTACCGGGAACTTACAATGAGCAGTTCTTC.